This TCR beta chain was sequenced in a study of T cells after posttransplantation cyclophosphamide. Study outcomes and limitations: Later blood repertoires were often dominated by clones from the donor CD8+ memory compartment. Blood and skin or GI T cell repertoires showed limited TRB overlap. Recipient CMV seropositivity and CMV reactivation strongly tracked TRB clonality.

A word on this clone: The antigen is not known.

Using immunoSEQ multiplex PCR, the repertoire was profiled, and TCRdb retains in-frame clones only, with some absent. The data contain about 17,000 clones, about 77% of them seen just once; the ten biggest clones take up approximately 31%. V lost 0 bases, J lost 0 bases, and 15 bases stayed unmatched. Germline CDR1 and CDR2: MGHRA and YSYEKL. The CDR3 spans 21 residues. Treatment was busulfan-fludarabine conditioning, a marrow graft, and cyclophosphamide on days +3 and +4. The TCR was taken from a female patient aged 40-49 years who received an allogeneic stem cell transplant from a related donor, was CMV-positive, and had no GVHD. A subset of T cells may come from the graft donor. Sequencing used CD8+ T cells sorted from PBMCs, obtained roughly 1,900 days after a stem cell transplant with posttransplant cyclophosphamide. J is TRBJ2-3 and V is TRBV4-1, with 10 bases that match TRBD2. For the CDR3, the DNA is TGCGCCAGCAGCCAAGAGGATTTGGCTAGCGGGGGTATAACTAGCACAGATACGCAGTATTTT. This sequence encodes CASSQEDLASGGITSTDTQYF.